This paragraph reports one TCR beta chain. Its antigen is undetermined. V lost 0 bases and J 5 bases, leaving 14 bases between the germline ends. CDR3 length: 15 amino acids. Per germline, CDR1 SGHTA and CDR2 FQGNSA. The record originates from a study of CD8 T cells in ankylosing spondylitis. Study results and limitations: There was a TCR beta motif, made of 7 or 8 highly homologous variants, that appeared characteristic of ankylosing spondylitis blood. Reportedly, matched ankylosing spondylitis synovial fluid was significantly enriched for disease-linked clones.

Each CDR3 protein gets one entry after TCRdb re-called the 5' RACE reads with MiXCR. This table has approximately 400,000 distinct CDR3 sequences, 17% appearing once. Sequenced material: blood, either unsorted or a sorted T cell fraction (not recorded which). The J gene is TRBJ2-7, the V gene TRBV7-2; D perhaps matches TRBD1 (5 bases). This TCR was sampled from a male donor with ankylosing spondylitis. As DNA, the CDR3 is TGTGCCAGCAGCTTAGCAGGCAGGGTTGCCAACGAGCAGTACTTC. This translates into CASSLAGRVANEQYF.